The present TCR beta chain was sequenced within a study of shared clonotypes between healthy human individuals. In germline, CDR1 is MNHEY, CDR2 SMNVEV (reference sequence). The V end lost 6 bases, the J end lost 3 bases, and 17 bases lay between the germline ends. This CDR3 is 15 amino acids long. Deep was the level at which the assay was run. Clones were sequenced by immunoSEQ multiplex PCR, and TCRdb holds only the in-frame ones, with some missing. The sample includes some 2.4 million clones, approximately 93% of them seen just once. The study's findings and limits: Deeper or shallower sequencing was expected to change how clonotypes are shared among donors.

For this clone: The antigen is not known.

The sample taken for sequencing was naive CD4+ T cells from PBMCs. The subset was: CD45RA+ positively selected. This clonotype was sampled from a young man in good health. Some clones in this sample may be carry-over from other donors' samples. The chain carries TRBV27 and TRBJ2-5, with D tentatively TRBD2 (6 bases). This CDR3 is CASSQRRTGEETQYF. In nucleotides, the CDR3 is TGTGCCAGCAGCCAGCGACGGACGGGGGAAGAGACCCAGTACTTC.